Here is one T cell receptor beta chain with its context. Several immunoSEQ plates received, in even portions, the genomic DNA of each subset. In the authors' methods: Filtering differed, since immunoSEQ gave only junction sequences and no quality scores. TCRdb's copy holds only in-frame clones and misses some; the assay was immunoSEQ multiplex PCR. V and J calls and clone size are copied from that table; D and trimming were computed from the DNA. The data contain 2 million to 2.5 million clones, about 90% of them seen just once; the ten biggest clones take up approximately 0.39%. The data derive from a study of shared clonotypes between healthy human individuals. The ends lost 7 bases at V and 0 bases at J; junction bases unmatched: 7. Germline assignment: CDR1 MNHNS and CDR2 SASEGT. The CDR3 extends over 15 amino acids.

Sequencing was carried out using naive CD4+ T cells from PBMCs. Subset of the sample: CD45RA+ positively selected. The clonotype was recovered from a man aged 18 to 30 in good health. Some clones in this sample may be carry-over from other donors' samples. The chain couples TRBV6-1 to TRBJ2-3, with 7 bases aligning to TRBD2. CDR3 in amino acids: CASNKSGTSTDTQYF. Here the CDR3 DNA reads TGTGCCAGCAATAAAAGCGGGACTAGCACAGATACGCAGTATTTT.